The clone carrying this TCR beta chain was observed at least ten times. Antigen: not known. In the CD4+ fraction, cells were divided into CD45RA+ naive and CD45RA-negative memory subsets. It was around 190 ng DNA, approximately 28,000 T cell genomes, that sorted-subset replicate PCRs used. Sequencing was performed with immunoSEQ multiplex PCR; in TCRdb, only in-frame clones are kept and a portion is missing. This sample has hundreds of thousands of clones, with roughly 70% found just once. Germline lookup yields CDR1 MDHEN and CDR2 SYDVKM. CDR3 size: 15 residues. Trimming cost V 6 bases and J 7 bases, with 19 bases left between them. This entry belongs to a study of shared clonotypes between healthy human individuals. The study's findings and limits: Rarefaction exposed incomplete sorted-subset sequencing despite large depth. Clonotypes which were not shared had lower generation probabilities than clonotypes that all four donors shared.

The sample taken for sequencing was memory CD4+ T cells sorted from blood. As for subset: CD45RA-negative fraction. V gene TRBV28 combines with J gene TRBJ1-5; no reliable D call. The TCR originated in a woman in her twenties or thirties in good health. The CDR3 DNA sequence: TGTGCCAGCAGCCCCGGACTGTTTATCGAACAGCCCCAGCATTTT. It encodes CASSPGLFIEQPQHF.